This T cell receptor (beta chain) was recorded in a study of graft-versus-host responses after intestinal transplantation. Background on the study: All recipients were transplanted with multivisceral, liver-intestinal, or isolated intestinal grafts. Anti-thymocyte globulin was used for induction in all recipients, who then took tacrolimus and steroids for approximately 3 years.

V lost 2 bases, J lost 6 bases, and 8 bases lay in between. Germline-derived CDR1 and CDR2 are SEHNR and FQNEAQ (reference sequence). CDR3 length: 13 residues. The repertoire was sequenced with immunoSEQ multiplex PCR; TCRdb's copy has only in-frame clones and lacks some. The sample contains roughly 10,000 clones, more than 85% of which appear only once. Whole-study results and caveats: Detected in recipient marrow were GvH clones, some of which were first observed in ileum or blood.

As for this clone: Its antigen is not identified.

The gene calls are TRBV7-9 and TRBJ2-1; D call uncertain. This TCR derives from a human patient who received an intestinal transplant, so some T cells may come from the graft donor. Sequencing used PBMCs, obtained approximately 68 days after transplant. CDR3 in amino acids: CASSLNPGNEQFF. As DNA, the CDR3 is TGTGCCAGCAGCTTAAATCCGGGCAATGAGCAGTTCTTC.